The rows below give T cell receptor beta chains drawn from one sample of a study of shared clonotypes between healthy human individuals. Assay used: immunoSEQ multiplex PCR; TCRdb lists only in-frame clones, some missing. The sample lists millions of clones, about 95% seen once, with about 0.13% in the top ten. Sequenced input: naive CD4+ T cells sorted from blood. These receptors all stem from a man between 18 and 29 years old in good health. CDR3s include the opening cysteine and the closing phenylalanine or tryptophan. The D gene is left open where the match is weak. For some rows the clone size is stated as once, few or many, or as a class when expanded; others skip it.

abundance	d_gene	v_gene	j_gene	CDR3aa	CDR3nt
once	-	TRBV7-2	TRBJ1-2	CASSPEGYYGYTF	TGTGCCAGCAGCCCCGAGGGGTACTATGGCTACACCTTC
-	TRBD1	TRBV10-3	TRBJ2-3	CAISERTGSGADTQYF	TGTGCCATCAGTGAGAGGACAGGGAGCGGAGCAGATACGCAGTATTTT
-	-	TRBV28	TRBJ1-2	CASSSKDAIARGYTF	TGTGCCAGCAGTTCCAAGGATGCGATAGCGCGCGGCTACACCTTC
-	TRBD1	TRBV27	TRBJ1-6	CASSLAGQENSPLHF	TGTGCCAGCAGTTTAGCCGGACAGGAAAATTCACCCCTCCACTTT
few	-	TRBV28	TRBJ2-7	CASSLERQVDF	TGTGCCAGCAGTTTAGAGAGACAGGTCGACTTC
-	-	TRBV10-3	TRBJ2-5	CAISSGQKEETQYF	TGTGCCATCAGCTCGGGCCAGAAAGAGGAGACCCAGTACTTC
once	-	TRBV20-1	TRBJ1-1	CSLDRNTEAFF	TGCAGCCTCGACAGGAACACTGAAGCTTTCTTT
-	-	TRBV2	TRBJ1-2	CASSGETNYGYTF	TGTGCCAGCAGCGGGGAGACTAACTATGGCTACACCTTC
-	-	TRBV15	TRBJ2-1	CATSRQGTDNEQFF	TGTGCCACCAGCAGGCAGGGAACCGACAATGAGCAGTTCTTC
-	-	TRBV6-4	TRBJ2-7	CASSAQGGEQYF	TGTGCCAGCAGTGCCCAGGGTGGCGAGCAGTACTTC
-	TRBD1	TRBV5-4	TRBJ1-6	CASTSLGQGTSPLHF	TGTGCCAGCACCTCGCTGGGACAGGGAACATCACCCCTCCACTTT
once	TRBD2	TRBV4-3	TRBJ2-1	CASSQEASGRVNEQFF	TGCGCCAGCAGCCAAGAGGCTAGCGGGAGGGTTAATGAGCAGTTCTTC
-	TRBD1	TRBV5-4	TRBJ1-2	CASSLGSTGGGYTF	TGTGCCAGCAGCCTTGGTAGCACAGGGGGCGGCTACACCTTC
-	-	TRBV6-5	TRBJ1-2	CASSYSRLGYGYTF	TGTGCCAGCAGTTACTCGAGACTGGGTTACGGCTACACCTTC
-	-	TRBV7-2	TRBJ2-5	CASSLFGTGTQETQYF	TGTGCCAGCAGCTTATTTGGTACAGGGACCCAAGAGACCCAGTACTTC
few	-	TRBV2	TRBJ1-3	CASSEYGNTIYF	TGTGCCAGCAGTGAATATGGAAACACCATATATTTT
-	-	TRBV30	TRBJ1-5	CAWSGGRGRPQHF	TGTGCCTGGAGTGGGGGCAGGGGAAGGCCCCAGCATTTT
-	-	TRBV5-1	TRBJ2-5	CASSLQWTAQETQYF	TGCGCCAGCAGCTTACAATGGACAGCACAAGAGACCCAGTACTTC
-	TRBD2	TRBV19	TRBJ2-3	CASSPSGRYMDTQYF	TGTGCCAGTAGTCCAAGCGGGAGGTACATGGATACGCAGTATTTT
-	-	TRBV30	TRBJ2-2	CAWSANTGYGTGELFF	TGTGCCTGGAGCGCAAATACAGGGTACGGCACCGGGGAGCTGTTTTTT
-	TRBD2	TRBV5-6	TRBJ2-7	CASSLLAGRGPYEQYF	TGTGCCAGCAGCTTGTTGGCAGGGAGGGGCCCCTACGAGCAGTACTTC
-	-	TRBV30	TRBJ1-4	CAWSRRAHREDNEKLFF	TGTGCCTGGAGTCGCAGGGCCCATCGGGAGGACAATGAAAAACTGTTTTTT
-	TRBD2	TRBV4-2	TRBJ2-2	CASSQVSSGTGELFF	TGTGCCAGCAGCCAAGTCTCTAGCGGGACCGGGGAGCTGTTTTTT
few	TRBD1	TRBV18	TRBJ1-1	CASSPSPQGANTEAFF	TGTGCCAGCTCACCTTCCCCTCAGGGGGCGAACACTGAAGCTTTCTTT
-	-	TRBV5-1	TRBJ2-1	CASSLRLYNEQFF	TGCGCCAGCAGCTTGAGACTCTACAATGAGCAGTTCTTC
-	TRBD2	TRBV7-2	TRBJ2-3	CASALLAGEGDTQYF	TGTGCCAGCGCTCTCCTAGCGGGAGAGGGAGATACGCAGTATTTT
-	TRBD1	TRBV10-2	TRBJ2-1	CASSEKRTGINEQFF	TGCGCCAGCAGTGAGAAGAGGACAGGGATAAATGAGCAGTTCTTC
-	-	TRBV6-6	TRBJ2-7	CASSYSATTSSYEQYF	TGTGCCAGCAGTTACTCGGCGACTACCTCTTCCTACGAGCAGTACTTC
-	-	TRBV6-6	TRBJ1-2	CASSIRDTPVHGYTF	TGTGCCAGCTCGATAAGGGACACCCCTGTCCATGGCTACACCTTC
-	TRBD1	TRBV6-7	TRBJ2-7	CATHRGTPYEQYF	TGTGCCACCCACAGGGGGACTCCCTACGAGCAGTACTTC
-	TRBD1	TRBV11-3	TRBJ1-1	CASSLDLPGQGNTEAFF	TGTGCCAGCAGCTTAGACCTACCGGGACAGGGCAACACTGAAGCTTTCTTT
-	TRBD1	TRBV19	TRBJ1-1	CASSIDLRQGDTEAFF	TGTGCCAGTAGTATAGATCTCAGGCAGGGGGACACTGAAGCTTTCTTT
-	-	TRBV27	TRBJ1-5	CASSLRPNQPQHF	TGTGCCAGCAGTTTACGGCCCAATCAGCCCCAGCATTTT
-	-	TRBV6-5	TRBJ2-1	CASSYQRGSNEQFF	TGTGCCAGCAGTTACCAACGAGGGTCCAATGAGCAGTTCTTC
once	TRBD1	TRBV5-1	TRBJ2-5	CASSLGQGETQYF	TGCGCCAGCAGCTTAGGACAGGGGGAGACCCAGTACTTC
-	TRBD1	TRBV5-6	TRBJ2-7	CASSWRGQGFHEQYF	TGTGCCAGCAGCTGGCGGGGACAGGGATTCCACGAGCAGTACTTC
-	TRBD1	TRBV7-8	TRBJ1-1	CASSLIGDRYTEAFF	TGTGCCAGCAGCTTAATTGGGGACAGGTACACTGAAGCTTTCTTT
-	-	TRBV18	TRBJ2-1	CASSPPAATSYNEQFF	TGTGCCAGCTCACCACCCGCCGCGACCTCCTACAATGAGCAGTTCTTC
-	-	TRBV28	TRBJ1-2	CALNLPGGARGYTF	TGTGCCCTCAATTTGCCCGGAGGGGCACGTGGCTACACCTTC
-	-	TRBV9	TRBJ2-7	CASSTGNDPSYEQYF	TGTGCCAGCTCCACCGGGAATGACCCCTCCTACGAGCAGTACTTC
-	-	TRBV5-1	TRBJ1-2	CASSLVGTDGYTF	TGCGCCAGCAGCTTGGTTGGGACCGATGGCTACACCTTC
-	TRBD1	TRBV7-9	TRBJ1-2	CASSSLKHGQGQRTF	TGTGCCAGCAGCTCCCTAAAACACGGACAGGGACAGCGGACCTTC
-	TRBD1	TRBV28	TRBJ1-5	CASSTGDGQPQHF	TGTGCCAGCAGTACAGGGGACGGCCAGCCCCAGCATTTT
-	-	TRBV5-1	TRBJ1-2	CASSLVGGGDYGYTF	TGCGCCAGCAGCTTGGTTGGAGGAGGGGACTATGGCTACACCTTC
-	-	TRBV25-1	TRBJ1-2	CASSESNGFNYGYTF	TGTGCCAGCAGTGAATCGAACGGATTCAACTATGGCTACACCTTC
-	TRBD2	TRBV6-5	TRBJ2-1	CASTARGGSWNEQFF	TGTGCCAGCACCGCACGGGGCGGGAGTTGGAATGAGCAGTTCTTC
-	-	TRBV5-1	TRBJ1-4	CASSPGGATNEKLFF	TGCGCCAGCAGCCCAGGAGGAGCAACTAATGAAAAACTGTTTTTT
-	-	TRBV5-6	TRBJ2-4	CASSLGSLNLAKNIQYF	TGTGCCAGCAGCTTGGGATCTTTGAACTTAGCCAAAAACATTCAGTACTTC
-	TRBD2	TRBV6-5	TRBJ2-7	CASSYSASGPYEQYF	TGTGCCAGCAGTTACTCGGCTAGCGGGCCCTACGAGCAGTACTTC
-	-	TRBV5-1	TRBJ1-4	CASSLRTAATNEKLFF	TGCGCCAGCAGCTTGAGGACAGCAGCAACTAATGAAAAACTGTTTTTT
once	-	TRBV19	TRBJ2-6	CASLDWRDSGANVLTF	TGTGCCAGTCTAGATTGGCGGGACTCTGGGGCCAACGTCCTGACTTTC
-	-	TRBV9	TRBJ1-2	CASSIEDRPHYGYTF	TGTGCCAGCAGCATCGAAGACAGACCACACTATGGCTACACCTTC
-	-	TRBV5-1	TRBJ2-1	CASSFRAPDNEQFF	TGCGCCAGCAGCTTCAGGGCCCCCGACAATGAGCAGTTCTTC
-	-	TRBV9	TRBJ1-5	CASSVAPGVEQPQHF	TGTGCCAGCAGCGTAGCTCCAGGGGTGGAGCAGCCCCAGCATTTT
-	-	TRBV7-3	TRBJ2-1	CASSLKGSYNEQFF	TGTGCCAGCAGCTTAAAAGGCTCCTACAATGAGCAGTTCTTC